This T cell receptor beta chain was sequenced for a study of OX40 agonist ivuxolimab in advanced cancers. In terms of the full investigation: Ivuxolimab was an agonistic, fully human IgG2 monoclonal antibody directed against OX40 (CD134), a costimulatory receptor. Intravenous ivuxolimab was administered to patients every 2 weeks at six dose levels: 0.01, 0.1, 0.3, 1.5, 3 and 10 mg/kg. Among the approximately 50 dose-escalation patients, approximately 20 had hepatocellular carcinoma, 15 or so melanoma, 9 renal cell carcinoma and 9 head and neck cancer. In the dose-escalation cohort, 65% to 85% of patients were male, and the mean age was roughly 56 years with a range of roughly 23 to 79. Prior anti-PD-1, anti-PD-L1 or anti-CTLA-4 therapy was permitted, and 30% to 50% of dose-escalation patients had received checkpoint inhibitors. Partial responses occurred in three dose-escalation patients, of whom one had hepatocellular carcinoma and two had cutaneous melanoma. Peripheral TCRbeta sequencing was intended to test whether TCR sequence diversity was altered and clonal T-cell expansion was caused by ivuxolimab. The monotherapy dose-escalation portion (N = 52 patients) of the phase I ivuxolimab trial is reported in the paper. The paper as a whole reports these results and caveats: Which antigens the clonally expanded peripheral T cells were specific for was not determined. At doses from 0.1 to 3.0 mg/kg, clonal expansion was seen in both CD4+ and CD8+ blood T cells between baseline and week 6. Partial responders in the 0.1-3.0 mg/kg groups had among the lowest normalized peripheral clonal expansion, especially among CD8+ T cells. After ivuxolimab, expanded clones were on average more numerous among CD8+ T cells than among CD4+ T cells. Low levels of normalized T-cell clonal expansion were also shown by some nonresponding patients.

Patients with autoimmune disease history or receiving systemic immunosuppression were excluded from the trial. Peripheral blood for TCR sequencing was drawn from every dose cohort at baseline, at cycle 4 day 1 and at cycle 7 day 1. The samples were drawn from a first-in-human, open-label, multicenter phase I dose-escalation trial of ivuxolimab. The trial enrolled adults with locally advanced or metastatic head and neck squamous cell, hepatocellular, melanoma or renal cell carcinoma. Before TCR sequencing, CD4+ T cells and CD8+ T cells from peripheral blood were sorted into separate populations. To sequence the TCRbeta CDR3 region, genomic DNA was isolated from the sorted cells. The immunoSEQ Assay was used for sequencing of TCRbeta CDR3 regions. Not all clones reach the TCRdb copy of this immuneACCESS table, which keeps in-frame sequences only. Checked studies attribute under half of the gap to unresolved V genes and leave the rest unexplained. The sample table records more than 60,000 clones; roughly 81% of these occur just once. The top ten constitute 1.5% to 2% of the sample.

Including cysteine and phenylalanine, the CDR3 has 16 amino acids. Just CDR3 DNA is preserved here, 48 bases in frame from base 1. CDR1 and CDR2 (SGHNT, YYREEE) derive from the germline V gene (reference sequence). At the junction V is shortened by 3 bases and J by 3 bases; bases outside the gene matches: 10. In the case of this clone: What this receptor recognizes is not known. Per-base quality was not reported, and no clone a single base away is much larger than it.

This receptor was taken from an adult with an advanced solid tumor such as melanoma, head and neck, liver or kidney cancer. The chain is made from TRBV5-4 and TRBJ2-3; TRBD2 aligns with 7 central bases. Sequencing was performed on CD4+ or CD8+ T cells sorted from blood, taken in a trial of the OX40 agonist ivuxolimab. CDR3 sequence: CASSYPSGVLTDTQYF. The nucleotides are TGTGCCAGCAGCTACCCTAGCGGAGTACTGACAGATACGCAGTATTTT.